This T cell receptor beta chain comes out of a study of OX40 agonist ivuxolimab in advanced cancers. Using immunoSEQ multiplex PCR, the repertoire was profiled, and TCRdb retains in-frame clones only, with some absent. Here the sample spans fewer than 70,000 clones, about 88% being singletons. Autoimmune disease history or systemic immunosuppression excluded patients. The CDR3 runs 13 residues. Germline V gene lookup returns CDR1 SGHNT and CDR2 YYREEE (reference sequence). Trimming removed 4 bases from V and 8 bases from J, with 14 bases in between. The receptor comes from an adult with an advanced solid tumor such as melanoma, head and neck, liver or kidney cancer. Sequenced here: CD4+ or CD8+ T cells sorted from blood, sampled in a trial of the OX40 agonist ivuxolimab. The chain uses TRBV5-4 and TRBJ2-3; D is tentatively TRBD1 or TRBD2 (5 bases each). CDR3 coding DNA: TGTGCCAGCAGCCGTGACTGGGACGGTACGCAGTATTTT. Translating gives CASSRDWDGTQYF.